The subject of this entry is one TCR beta chain. Antigen specificity is unknown. This entry belongs to a study of cytomegalovirus exposure and HLA in healthy donors. General study findings and limits: TCR beta chain V- and J-gene trimming was linked, in a later analysis, to a missense variant in DCLRE1C. In a later analysis, 17,000 or so TCR beta sequences were associated with HLA alleles at 0.05 false discovery rate. TRBV6-2, TRBV6-3 and some other V segments were unresolvable in 87-base-pair reads. Certain sequence variants were highly shared and formed a cluster, and this cluster was likely a sequencing artifact.

The study ran its PCR with 60 Vbeta and 13 Jbeta primers. Profiled with immunoSEQ multiplex PCR; TCRdb holds only in-frame clones, not every one. The repertoire holds about 110,000 clones, with roughly 76% as singletons. CDR1 and CDR2 (germline): SNHLY, FYNNEI. CDR3 length: 14 amino acids. Trimming at V came to 1 base and at J to 6 bases, leaving 4 bases not matched to a gene. The clonotype comes from a woman between 50 and 59 years old in good health and CMV-seropositive. The chain links TRBV2 to TRBJ2-7; 9 bases fit TRBD2. The sequenced sample was PBMCs. DNA of the CDR3: TGTGCCAGCAGTGAAGTGCGGGAGGGTGGCGAGCAGTACTTC. It yields the protein CASSEVREGGEQYF.